This T cell receptor (beta chain) stems from a study of shared clonotypes between healthy human individuals. The naive CD8 subset, CD45RO-negative cells positively selected for CCR7, excluded terminally differentiated effector memory CD45RA+ cells. Profiled with immunoSEQ multiplex PCR; TCRdb holds only in-frame clones, not every one. Among millions of clones listed, 85% to 95% were seen once. This receptor was identified in a man younger than 30 in good health. Some clones in this sample may be carry-over from other donors' samples. The specimen was naive CD8+ T cells from PBMCs.

CDR3 sequence reads: CASTRQGSYEQYF. In DNA form, the CDR3 reads TGTGCCAGTACCAGACAGGGGTCGTACGAGCAGTACTTC. The chain combines TRBV6-1 with TRBJ2-7, with 8 bases identical to TRBD1. The CDR3 runs to 13 residues. CDR1 and CDR2 from the germline V gene are MNHNS and SASEGT. Trimming removed 9 bases from V and 4 bases from J; junction bases left unmatched: 8.